Listed below are T cell receptor beta chains from one sample, sequenced in a study of regulatory T cells in long-lasting Graves disease. MiXCR was run by TCRdb on the multiplex PCR reads, yielding one entry per CDR3 protein. The data hold 200,000 to 250,000 distinct CDR3 sequences, with 20% to 25% observed a single time. The specimen was peripheral blood mononuclear cells (PBMCs), collected at new diagnosis, from a patient treated with antithyroid drugs. These receptors came from a female donor with Graves disease. Each CDR3 is given with its conserved first and last residue. Fields, in order: CDR3 DNA, CDR3 protein, D gene, clone size, V gene, J gene. D genes are given only for firm matches. Clone size is given as how often the clone was seen (once, few, many) or a class if it is expanded.

DNA: TGTGCCAGCAGCTTACCCGGGACCGACTATGGCTACACCTTC
CDR3: CASSLPGTDYGYTF
D: -
size: many
V: TRBV5-6
J: TRBJ1-2

DNA: TGCAGCGTAACTTACAGCACAGATACGCAGTATTTT
CDR3: CSVTYSTDTQYF
D: -
size: many
V: TRBV29-1
J: TRBJ2-3

DNA: TGCGCCAGCAGTGAAGGAGACAGGGTGGGCGGCTACACCTTC
CDR3: CASSEGDRVGGYTF
D: TRBD1
size: many
V: TRBV10-1
J: TRBJ1-2

DNA: TGTGCCAGCAGCCATAGACAGGCGGGGAGATACGAGCAGTACTTC
CDR3: CASSHRQAGRYEQYF
D: -
size: many
V: TRBV12-3/TRBV12-4
J: TRBJ2-7

DNA: TGCAGTGCTAGAGGGCCTACAGATGGAGGTGAAAAACTGTTTTTT
CDR3: CSARGPTDGGEKLFF
D: -
size: many
V: TRBV20-1
J: TRBJ1-4

DNA: TGTGCCAGCAGTTTAGGGGAGAATCAGCCCCAGCATTTT
CDR3: CASSLGENQPQHF
D: -
size: many
V: TRBV27
J: TRBJ1-5

DNA: TGTGCCAGCAGCGTAGGAGCGGCCCAAGAGACCCAGTACTTC
CDR3: CASSVGAAQETQYF
D: -
size: many
V: TRBV9
J: TRBJ2-5

DNA: TGTGCCAGCAGCTTCCGTCTGGGACTAGCGACCCGCTACGAGCAGTACTTC
CDR3: CASSFRLGLATRYEQYF
D: TRBD2
size: few
V: TRBV5-4
J: TRBJ2-7

DNA: TGTGCCAGCAGCTTTTTAGCGGGAGCAACCGGGGAGCTGTTTTTT
CDR3: CASSFLAGATGELFF
D: TRBD2
size: many
V: TRBV7-2
J: TRBJ2-2

DNA: TGTGCCAGCAGGACTAGCGGGAGCTACGAGCAGTACTTC
CDR3: CASRTSGSYEQYF
D: TRBD2
size: once
V: TRBV28
J: TRBJ2-7

DNA: TGTGCCAGCAGCCTGGACAGGGCGGGATATAATTCACCCCTCCACTTT
CDR3: CASSLDRAGYNSPLHF
D: TRBD1
size: few
V: TRBV14
J: TRBJ1-6

DNA: TGTGCCAGCAGCTTAGGGCTAGCGGGGGCCTACGAGCAGTACTTC
CDR3: CASSLGLAGAYEQYF
D: TRBD2
size: many
V: TRBV7-2
J: TRBJ2-7